These 28 T cell receptor beta chains were all obtained from the same sample, sequenced in a study of identical twins. A single record per CDR3 protein comes from TCRdb applying MiXCR to the 5' RACE reads. The table records more than 650,000 distinct CDR3 sequences, 5.5% to 7.5% of them present only once. Input material: naive T cells sorted from blood. Receptors were obtained from a man in his late teens or twenties in good health.

Points on this clonotype: The junction departs from germline at one end; a sequencing error may be responsible. This chain uses TRBV7-2 with TRBJ2-5; no firm D call. The V gene's germline CDR1 is SGHTA and CDR2 FQGNSA. This CDR3 contains 12 residues. The CDR3 nucleotides are TGTGCCAGCAGCTCCCTCCAACAGACCCAGTACTTC. It is translated as CASSSLQQTQYF. Full variable domain (rest looked up from reference TRBV7-2 and TRBJ2-5): GAGVSQSPSNKVTEKGKDVELRCDPISGHTALYWYRQSLGQGLEFLIYFQGNSAPDKSGLPSDRFSAERTGGSVSTLTIQRTQQEDSAVYLCASSSLQQTQYFGPGTRLLVL.

Only a few counts were recorded for this clonotype. The J gene is TRBJ2-1, the V gene TRBV20-1; TRBD2 matches at 7 bases. V was pared by 3 bases and J by 0 bases, with 17 bases of the junction left unmatched. Germline CDR1 is DFQATT and CDR2 is SNEGSKA (reference sequence). The CDR3 totals 19 residues. The CDR3 sequence: CSASFLIGRRESSYNEQFF. CDR3 bases: TGCAGTGCTAGCTTTTTGATCGGCCGGCGGGAGTCCTCCTACAATGAGCAGTTCTTC.

The chain uses TRBV7-9 and TRBJ1-1, with D unclear. Trimming stripped 5 bases from V and 5 bases from J, with 21 bases between. Germline V CDR1 and CDR2: SEHNR, FQNEAQ (reference sequence). This CDR3 contains 16 residues. CDR3 loop: CASSPHLLKVGTEAFF. DNA for the CDR3: TGTGCCAGCAGCCCTCATCTCTTGAAGGTGGGGACTGAAGCTTTCTTT.

This clonotype was counted at least ten times. The V gene is TRBV20-1, the J gene TRBJ2-1; 12 bases match TRBD2. This CDR3 contains 15 residues. Trimming cost V 0 bases and J 8 bases; bases outside gene matches: 5. In germline, CDR1 is DFQATT, CDR2 SNEGSKA (reference sequence). CDR3 region: CSARDHTSGRYEQFF. The CDR3 DNA reads TGCAGTGCTAGAGATCATACTAGCGGGAGGTATGAGCAGTTCTTC.

V is TRBV2 and J is TRBJ1-2, with 9 bases fitting TRBD1. The CDR3 spans 17 residues. Germline CDR1 and CDR2: SNHLY and FYNNEI. The trim removed 4 bases at V and 6 bases at J, leaving 15 bases unmatched. The CDR3 loop is CASSAYVFRDRDDGYTF. In DNA form, the CDR3 reads TGTGCCAGCAGTGCGTACGTATTCCGGGACAGGGATGATGGCTACACCTTC. The full variable domain, completed using reference TRBV2 and TRBJ1-2, is EPEVTQTPSHQVTQMGQEVILRCVPISNHLYFYWYRQILGQKVEFLVSFYNNEISEKSEIFDDQFSVERPDGSNFTLKIRSTKLEDSAMYFCASSAYVFRDRDDGYTFGSGTRLTVV.

This sequence joins TRBV12-3 or TRBV12-4 and TRBJ2-7, with 9 bases fitting TRBD2. V lost 5 bases to trimming and J lost 4 bases; unmatched junction nucleotides: 6. The CDR3 runs to 14 residues. CDR3 coding DNA: TGTGCCAGCAGTCCCGGACTAGCGTGGTACGAGCAGTACGTC. This codes for CASSPGLAWYEQYV.

The sample holds many counts of this clonotype. The chain recombines TRBV29-1 with TRBJ2-1; 10 bases agree with TRBD2. CDR3 length equals 15 residues. Germline V gene sequence: CDR1 SQVTM, CDR2 ANQGSEA. V was clipped by 4 bases and J by 7 bases; unmatched bases: 10. The CDR3 spells CSVAFAASGRNEQFF. The CDR3 coding sequence is TGCAGCGTTGCATTCGCCGCTAGCGGGAGAAATGAGCAGTTCTTC.

This clonotype was picked up a small number of times. The J gene is TRBJ2-2, the V gene TRBV28; 7 positions agree with TRBD2. V shed 7 bases and J 0 bases; nucleotides not matched to a gene: 11. The CDR3 has 17 amino acids. Germline V gene sequence: CDR1 MDHEN, CDR2 SYDVKM. The CDR3 protein is CASTLEVGGPNTGELFF. The CDR3 DNA follows: TGTGCCAGCACCCTCGAGGTGGGAGGGCCGAACACCGGGGAGCTGTTTTTT.

This sequence joins TRBV6-7 and TRBJ2-7, with TRBD1 matching over 10 bases. Being an ORF, TRBV6-7 has a function that is uncertain. CDR3 size: 19 residues. V lost 5 bases to trimming and J lost 3 bases; unmatched junction nucleotides: 19. The CDR3: CASSTRGRQGAMANYEQYF. As DNA, the CDR3 is TGTGCCAGCAGTACCCGGGGGAGACAGGGGGCGATGGCCAACTACGAGCAGTACTTC.

This clonotype was counted ten times or more. This chain joins TRBV6-2 or TRBV6-3 and TRBJ2-7; TRBD1 agrees at 8 bases. Trimming at V came to 7 bases and at J to 3 bases, leaving 5 bases not matched to a gene. The germline V gene encodes CDR1 MNHEY and CDR2 SVGEGT. The CDR3 is 13 residues long. The chain's CDR3 is CASNGQGHYEQYF. The CDR3 DNA reads TGTGCCAGCAACGGACAGGGACACTACGAGCAGTACTTC.

At least ten counts were recorded for this clonotype. This chain joins TRBV20-1 and TRBJ2-5; no reliable D call. V was cut by 7 bases and J by 4 bases, with 10 bases left in between. CDR3 length: 11 amino acids. Germline V gene lookup returns CDR1 DFQATT and CDR2 SNEGSKA (reference sequence). DNA of the CDR3: TGCAGTGTCAGGATCGGAGAGACCCAGTACTTC. This sequence encodes CSVRIGETQYF.

This clonotype was recorded many times. The rearrangement joins TRBV12-3 or TRBV12-4 to TRBJ2-3, with D perhaps given as TRBD1 or TRBD2 (6 bases each). This CDR3 spans 14 amino acids. V was trimmed by 3 bases and J by 2 bases, leaving 9 bases between them. The chain's CDR3 is CASSLSGATDTQYF. As DNA, the CDR3 is TGTGCCAGCAGTTTGTCGGGGGCCACAGATACGCAGTATTTT.

The chain couples TRBV29-1 to TRBJ1-1; possible D gene TRBD1, 6 bases. The V gene's germline CDR1 is SQVTM and CDR2 ANQGSEA. The CDR3 length is 14 residues. V dropped 0 bases and J dropped 4 bases, with 12 bases sitting between them. CDR3 bases: TGCAGCGTTGAAGAGTCAACAGGGTTCACTGAAGCTTTCTTT. Translated, it gives CSVEESTGFTEAFF.

The chain carries TRBV7-8 and TRBJ1-5; D is undetermined. Germline V gene data show CDR1 as SGHVS and CDR2 as FQNEAQ. The germline V and J ends were trimmed by 0 bases and 5 bases, with 11 bases remaining between them. The CDR3 contains 15 residues. The DNA for the CDR3 is TGTGCCAGCAGCTTAGCGAGGGTAGGATATCAGCCCCAGCATTTT. This encodes CASSLARVGYQPQHF.

This clonotype was picked up many times. CDR3 residues: CASTDRASRGRPEAFF. The CDR3 region has the DNA TGTGCCAGCACCGATCGGGCTTCACGGGGGAGGCCTGAAGCTTTCTTT. The chain combines TRBV12-3 or TRBV12-4 with TRBJ1-1; a weak D match, TRBD1 (5 bases). V lost 7 bases, J lost 6 bases, and 24 bases lay in between. This CDR3 spans 16 amino acids.

The chain has TRBV19 and TRBJ2-1; 11 bases are a match to TRBD1. Germline values: CDR1 LNHDA, CDR2 SQIVND (reference sequence). V lost 3 bases to trimming and J lost 4 bases; unmatched junction nucleotides: 2. The CDR3 extends over 15 amino acids. The CDR3: CASSIGTGGYNEQFF. DNA for the CDR3: TGTGCCAGTAGTATTGGGACAGGGGGTTACAATGAGCAGTTCTTC.

The chain couples TRBV7-9 to TRBJ1-6; TRBD1 agrees at 9 bases. Losses at the gene ends were 5 bases for V and 8 bases for J; bases not matched to a gene: 13. The CDR3 contains 17 residues. Germline loops: CDR1 SEHNR, CDR2 FQNEAQ (reference sequence). CDR3 protein: CASSPRTGDAKYSPLHF. For the CDR3, the DNA is TGTGCCAGCAGCCCCCGGACAGGGGACGCGAAGTATTCACCCCTCCACTTT.

This clonotype was recorded at least ten times. The chain carries TRBV25-1 and TRBJ1-3; D is undetermined. Deletions cut 4 bases from V and 4 bases from J, with 5 bases between. The CDR3 is 12 residues long. CDR1 and CDR2 from the germline V gene are MGHDK and SYGVNS. The CDR3 region has the DNA TGTGCCAGCAGTGGAGTCGGAAACACCATATATTTT. Its protein is CASSGVGNTIYF. The whole variable domain, filled in from reference TRBV25-1 and TRBJ1-3, reads EADIYQTPRYLVIGTGKKITLECSQTMGHDKMYWYQQDPGMELHLIHYSYGVNSTEKGDLSSESTVSRIRTEHFPLTLESARPSHTSQYLCASSGVGNTIYFGEGSWLTVV.

This clonotype was seen at least ten times. V is TRBV11-1 and J is TRBJ2-1; no firm D call. The V and J ends lost 0 bases and 8 bases respectively, with 23 bases between them. The CDR3 length is 18 residues. Germline CDR1 is SGHAT and CDR2 is FQDESV (reference sequence). CDR3: CASSLAPSVTPGLHEQFF. CDR3 in DNA: TGTGCCAGCAGCTTAGCACCCTCTGTCACCCCGGGCCTGCATGAGCAGTTCTTC.

The V call is TRBV7-9, the J call TRBJ2-3; 11 bases are shared with TRBD2. CDR3 length: 16 amino acids. CDR1 and CDR2 (germline): SEHNR, FQNEAQ (reference sequence). V shed 5 bases, J shed 2 bases, and the junction held 6 bases outside the gene matches. The CDR3 DNA reads TGTGCCAGCAGCCGGGTGGGACTAGCGGACACAGATACGCAGTATTTT. It encodes CASSRVGLADTDTQYF.

This clonotype was counted only a few times. The chain recombines TRBV27 with TRBJ2-5; D possibly corresponds to TRBD1 (6 bases). The germline V gene encodes CDR1 MNHEY and CDR2 SMNVEV (reference sequence). The CDR3 contains 18 residues. Trimming removed 5 bases from V and 3 bases from J, with 25 bases in between. CDR3 sequence (DNA): TGTGCCAGCAGTCCCAGGATGGGGGCGTATGGTTGGGAAGAGACCCAGTACTTC. This translates into CASSPRMGAYGWEETQYF.

At least ten counts were recorded for this clonotype. The V and J genes are TRBV6-2 or TRBV6-3 and TRBJ2-1; D not certain. There are 16 residues in the CDR3. Germline-derived CDR1 and CDR2 are MNHEY and SVGEGT. Trimming left V 4 bases short and J 5 bases short, with 18 bases between. The CDR3 loop is CASSSRPSTADNEQFF. The CDR3 nucleotides are TGTGCCAGCAGTTCCCGACCATCCACGGCGGACAATGAGCAGTTCTTC.

Notes on this clonotype: This likely comes from a read error, as the CDR3 has no conserved phenylalanine or tryptophan at its end. The chain uses TRBV24-1 and TRBJ1-4; 7 bases are a match to TRBD1. Germline-derived CDR1 and CDR2 are KGHDR and SFDVKD. The CDR3 has 15 residues. V shed 4 bases and J 5 bases; nucleotides not matched to a gene: 6. In nucleotides, the CDR3 is TGTGCCACCAGTGAACCGGGGACAGAGAATGAAAAACTGTTTTGT. It codes for CATSEPGTENEKLFC.

Ten or more counts support this clonotype. This chain joins TRBV5-4 and TRBJ1-4; tentatively, D is TRBD1 (5 bases). The CDR3 has 14 residues. Per germline, CDR1 SGHNT and CDR2 YYREEE (reference sequence). With 1 base removed from V and 7 bases from J, the gap between germline ends came to 11 bases. Here the CDR3 reads CASSLRGTSEKLFF. As DNA, the CDR3 is TGTGCCAGCAGCTTGAGGGGAACAAGTGAAAAACTGTTTTTT. Full variable domain (missing parts from reference TRBV5-4 and TRBJ1-4): ETGVTQSPTHLIKTRGQQVTLRCSSQSGHNTVSWYQQALGQGPQFIFQYYREEENGRGNFPPRFSGLQFPNYSSELNVNALELDDSALYLCASSLRGTSEKLFFGSGTQLSVL.

The table lists this clonotype with a few counts. The V call is TRBV5-5, the J call TRBJ2-2; 9 bases align to TRBD1. Germline-derived CDR1 and CDR2 are SGHKS and YYEKEE (reference sequence). Trimming took 4 bases from V and 6 from J; bases not matched to a gene: 7. This CDR3 region has 15 residues. CDR3 bases: TGTGCCAGCAGCCCTACAGGGGGCACCTCCGGGGAGCTGTTTTTT. Protein: CASSPTGGTSGELFF.

This clonotype was detected a few times. V usage is TRBV28 and J usage is TRBJ2-1; weak D call: TRBD2 (6 bases). This CDR3 is 15 amino acids long. Trimming cost V 5 bases and J 7 bases, with 18 bases left between them. Germline V gene lookup returns CDR1 MDHEN and CDR2 SYDVKM. This CDR3 is CASSGGDPEVNEQFF. As DNA, the CDR3 is TGTGCCAGCAGTGGAGGGGACCCAGAGGTGAATGAGCAGTTCTTC.

This clonotype was counted a few times. The rearrangement joins TRBV2 to TRBJ2-1; 11 bases fit TRBD2. The CDR3 is 13 amino acids. Germline loops: CDR1 SNHLY, CDR2 FYNNEI. V dropped 11 bases and J dropped 8; count of bases not matched to a gene: 8. DNA for the CDR3: TGTGCCGGGACCGGGACTAGCGGCGATGAGCAGTTCTTC. Translating it yields CAGTGTSGDEQFF.

This clonotype turned up a few times. This chain connects TRBV2 to TRBJ1-3; D not resolved. The CDR3 is 14 amino acids. The germline V gene has CDR1 SNHLY and CDR2 FYNNEI. Trimming left V 8 bases short and J 0 bases short, with 11 bases between. In nucleotides, the CDR3 is TGTGCCAGCGCTAGACCAAACTCTGGAAACACCATATATTTT. This sequence encodes CASARPNSGNTIYF.